This TCR beta chain was identified in a study of cytomegalovirus exposure and HLA in healthy donors. PCR used 60 Vbeta primers and 13 Jbeta primers. TCRdb's copy holds only in-frame clones and misses some; the assay was immunoSEQ multiplex PCR. The table includes over 150,000 clones, approximately 80% detected once. There are 17 residues in the CDR3. Germline CDR1 and CDR2: MNHEY and SMNVEV (reference sequence). Trimming took off 0 bases at V and 2 bases at J, with 13 bases between the two ends. The source is a male donor in good health and CMV-seropositive. The V gene is TRBV27, the J gene TRBJ2-2; D possibly corresponds to TRBD1 (6 bases). Source material: PBMCs. The CDR3 is CASSLSWGTINTGELFF. As DNA, the CDR3 is TGTGCCAGCAGTTTATCGTGGGGGACAATTAACACCGGGGAGCTGTTTTTT.